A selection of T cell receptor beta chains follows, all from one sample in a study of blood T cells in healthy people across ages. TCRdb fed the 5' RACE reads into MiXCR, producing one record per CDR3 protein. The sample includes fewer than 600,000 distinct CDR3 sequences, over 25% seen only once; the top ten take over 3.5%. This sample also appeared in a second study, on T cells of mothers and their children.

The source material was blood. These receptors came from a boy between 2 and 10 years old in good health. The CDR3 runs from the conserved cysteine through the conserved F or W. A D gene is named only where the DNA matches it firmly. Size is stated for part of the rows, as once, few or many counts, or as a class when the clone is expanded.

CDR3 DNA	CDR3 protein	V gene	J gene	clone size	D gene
TGCAGTGCTCCCGGGGCCCTCTCCCCCGGGGAGCTGTTTTTT	CSAPGALSPGELFF	TRBV20-1	TRBJ2-2	.	.
TGTGCCACCAGTGATCCTCATGGACCCACTTATGGCTACACCTTC	CATSDPHGPTYGYTF	TRBV24-1	TRBJ1-2	once	.
TGTGCCAGCAGTCCTAGCGGGAGCTGGGAGACCCAGTACTTC	CASSPSGSWETQYF	TRBV12-3/TRBV12-4	TRBJ2-5	few	TRBD2
TGCAGCGCCACAGATGGGGGGCAGGCAGATACGCAGTATTTT	CSATDGGQADTQYF	TRBV29-1	TRBJ2-3	.	.
TGTGCCAGCAGCTTCGCAGGGGGCACGGGCTATGGCTACACCTTC	CASSFAGGTGYGYTF	TRBV7-8	TRBJ1-2	few	TRBD1
TGTGCCTCTGCAGCGGGACTAGCGGGAGGTGAGCAGTTCTTC	CASAAGLAGGEQFF	TRBV24-1	TRBJ2-1	few	TRBD2
TGTGCCAGCAGCCCCCAATCGTCTAGCGGGAGTCCGACCCAGTACTTC	CASSPQSSSGSPTQYF	TRBV7-2	TRBJ2-5	many	TRBD2
TGTGCCACCACCACTAGGTCCAACAATGAGCAGTTCTTC	CATTTRSNNEQFF	TRBV15	TRBJ2-1	once	.
TGTGCCAGCAGCCTTCGAATGACAGGGGGAGACACTGAAGCTTTCTTT	CASSLRMTGGDTEAFF	TRBV3-1	TRBJ1-1	.	TRBD1
TGTGCCATCAGTGAGTCAGAGGAAGAGACCCAGTACTTC	CAISESEEETQYF	TRBV10-3	TRBJ2-5	many	.
TGTGCCAGCGGGACAGGGGTCCCAGATACGCAGTATTTT	CASGTGVPDTQYF	TRBV2	TRBJ2-3	.	TRBD1
TGTGCCAGCAGCTTAGGGAGGACAGGGTACACTGAAGCTTTCTTT	CASSLGRTGYTEAFF	TRBV13	TRBJ1-1	few	TRBD1
TGTGCCAGCAGCTTTGTCAGGGGGTACGAGCAGTACTTC	CASSFVRGYEQYF	TRBV5-6	TRBJ2-7	.	TRBD1
TGTGCCAGCAGCTTATCCAACACAGGGGGGGAGCAGTACTTC	CASSLSNTGGEQYF	TRBV7-2	TRBJ2-7	few	TRBD1
TGTGCCAGCAGCTCATATGCGAACACCGGGGAGCTGTTTTTT	CASSSYANTGELFF	TRBV7-2	TRBJ2-2	.	.
TGTGCCAGCAGTTACCCCAGCCCAACCTGGACAGACCAGTACTTC	CASSYPSPTWTDQYF	TRBV6-2/TRBV6-3	TRBJ2-4	few	.
TGTGCCAGCAGCTTCCCGCTCCGGGATAGCACAGATACGCAGTATTTT	CASSFPLRDSTDTQYF	TRBV7-6	TRBJ2-3	few	.
TGTGCCACCAGTGATAATACAGGGGGAAGCTCCTACAATGAGCAGTTCTTC	CATSDNTGGSSYNEQFF	TRBV24-1	TRBJ2-1	few	TRBD1
TGCGCCAGCAGCTCCGAGTCAAACACTGAAGCTTTCTTT	CASSSESNTEAFF	TRBV5-1	TRBJ1-1	few	.
TGTGCCAGTAGTATCGCTAGCGGCCCCAATGAGCAGTTCTTC	CASSIASGPNEQFF	TRBV19	TRBJ2-1	few	TRBD2
TGTGCCAGCAGCGGACGGGCCGGGACAGCTACTCATAGCTCCTACAATGAGCAGTTCTTC	CASSGRAGTATHSSYNEQFF	TRBV11-1	TRBJ2-1	.	TRBD1
TGTGCCAGCAGCCAACGGGGAGGGACAACATCCCAAGACTATGGCTACACCTTC	CASSQRGGTTSQDYGYTF	TRBV3-1	TRBJ1-2	few	.
TGCGCCAGCAGCACCTCCGGGACAGGGGGAGAGACCCAGTACTTC	CASSTSGTGGETQYF	TRBV5-1	TRBJ2-5	.	TRBD1
TGCGCCAGTCGACCCTTGGGACAGGGGTACGAGCAGTACTTC	CASRPLGQGYEQYF	TRBV5-1	TRBJ2-7	.	TRBD1
TGTGCCAGCACCCTAGGGTGGGGTAGAGATCAGCCCCAGCATTTT	CASTLGWGRDQPQHF	TRBV12-3/TRBV12-4	TRBJ1-5	few	.
TGTGCCACCAGGACACTGCTCGGGACTAGCGGGCGGGAAGAGACCCAGTACTTC	CATRTLLGTSGREETQYF	TRBV15	TRBJ2-5	.	TRBD2
TGCAGTGCTAGAGATCAAAAGGGTATAGGCTACACCTTC	CSARDQKGIGYTF	TRBV20-1	TRBJ1-2	many	.
TGTGCCAGCAGCCAGGGTGTGCGGTCCTACGAGCAGTACTTC	CASSQGVRSYEQYF	TRBV14	TRBJ2-7	.	.
TGTGCCAGGAGCACGGGACTCAGCCTTCCATCTACGCTCGAGCGGTACTTC	CARSTGLSLPSTLERYF	TRBV7-7	TRBJ2-7	few	.
TGCGCCAGCAGCTTGAGGGACATGAACACTGAAGCTTTCTTT	CASSLRDMNTEAFF	TRBV5-1	TRBJ1-1	few	.
TGTGCCAGCAGCTTACTTGCGGGAGGGCCCCACCCGTATTTT	CASSLLAGGPHPYF	TRBV7-9	TRBJ2-3	.	TRBD2
TGTGCCAGCAGCTCCGGGACAGGGGGCTACAAGACCCAGTACTTC	CASSSGTGGYKTQYF	TRBV6-5	TRBJ2-5	.	TRBD1
TGTGCCAGCAGCCTACATGTACAGATTTCCTACGAGCAGTACTTC	CASSLHVQISYEQYF	TRBV6-2/TRBV6-3	TRBJ2-7	.	.
TGTGCCAGCAGCTTTCTAGCGGGGGGAGAGGAGCAGTTCTTC	CASSFLAGGEEQFF	TRBV7-9	TRBJ2-1	few	TRBD2
TGCAGTGCTAGAGACCCTCAGCGGGACCAAGAGACCCAGTACTTC	CSARDPQRDQETQYF	TRBV20-1	TRBJ2-5	.	.
TGCAGTGCCCTTGATACCGGGACAAACGCCTACGAGCAGTACTTC	CSALDTGTNAYEQYF	TRBV20-1	TRBJ2-7	.	.
TGTGCCAGCATCAGGACTTCACAAGAGACCCAGTACTTC	CASIRTSQETQYF	TRBV7-4	TRBJ2-5	.	.